These T cell receptor beta chains were read from a single sample in a study of OX40 agonist ivuxolimab in advanced cancers. Clones were read by immunoSEQ multiplex PCR, and TCRdb kept only the in-frame ones, dropping some. The sample carries tens of thousands of clones, 75% to 90% recorded once. The sequenced sample was CD4+ or CD8+ T cells sorted from blood, obtained in a trial of the OX40 agonist ivuxolimab. These receptors all stem from an adult with an advanced solid tumor such as melanoma, head and neck, liver or kidney cancer. Both conserved end residues are part of each CDR3. Fields, in order: clone size, D gene, J gene, V gene, CDR3 DNA, CDR3 protein. The D gene is left open where the match is weak. Only part of the rows carry a size: once, few, many, or a class if the clone is expanded.

-	TRBD1	TRBJ1-2	TRBV4-2	TGTGCCAGCAGCCATGGGACAGCCTCTAACTATGGCTACACCTTC	CASSHGTASNYGYTF
once	-	TRBJ2-5	TRBV6-6	TGTGCCAGCAGTTACTCGAGGGCGGGCGGGGAAGAGACCCAGTACTTC	CASSYSRAGGEETQYF
-	TRBD2	TRBJ2-7	TRBV11-2	TGTGCCAGCAGCTTAGAACTAGCGGGGGACCACGAGCAGTACTTC	CASSLELAGDHEQYF
-	-	TRBJ1-5	TRBV27	TGTGCCAGCAGTCCTTCGAGGACTTCCAATCAGCCCCAGCATTTT	CASSPSRTSNQPQHF
-	TRBD2	TRBJ2-5	TRBV2	TGTGCCAGCAGTGGCGCGGGGGGCCCCCAAGAGACCCAGTACTTC	CASSGAGGPQETQYF
-	-	TRBJ2-2	TRBV30	TGTGCCTGGAGTGTAGACAGCTCCACCGGGGAGCTGTTTTTT	CAWSVDSSTGELFF
-	-	TRBJ2-7	TRBV5-1	TGCGCCAGCAGCTTTTCTGAGGGGGGAACCTACGAGCAGTACTTC	CASSFSEGGTYEQYF
-	TRBD1	TRBJ1-1	TRBV19	TGTGCCAGTATTCCCACGGGACAGGGAGCTGAAGCTTTCTTT	CASIPTGQGAEAFF
few	TRBD1	TRBJ2-7	TRBV7-6	TGTGCCAGCAGCGGCACAGGGGTGGGGCAGTACTTC	CASSGTGVGQYF
-	-	TRBJ2-1	TRBV19	TGTGCCAGCCACAGGGGGGGGGCCTTCTACAATGAGCAGTTCTTC	CASHRGGAFYNEQFF
-	-	TRBJ2-2	TRBV27	TGTGCCAGCAGTTTCGGGACGGGAACCGGGGAGCTGTTTTTT	CASSFGTGTGELFF
once	-	TRBJ1-1	TRBV2	TGTGCCATTCCTGACGGGCCTGAAGCTTTCTTT	CAIPDGPEAFF
-	TRBD2	TRBJ2-1	TRBV11-2	TGTGCCAGCAGCTCCCTTCAAGGGACGGGAGGGAATGAGCAGTTCTTC	CASSSLQGTGGNEQFF
-	-	TRBJ1-2	TRBV7-9	TGTGCCAGCAGCTTAGCGGAGGCTTCTAACTATGGCTACACCTTC	CASSLAEASNYGYTF
once	-	TRBJ2-7	TRBV2	TGTGCCAGCAGTGAACCAGGGCTGGACGAGCAGTACTTC	CASSEPGLDEQYF
once	-	TRBJ1-1	TRBV19	TGTGCCAGTAGTAGGGACTCACCCGGGTGGACTGAAGCTTTCTTT	CASSRDSPGWTEAFF
-	-	TRBJ1-1	TRBV5-6	TGTGCCAGCAGTTTTGACAGCACTGAAGCTTTCTTT	CASSFDSTEAFF
-	-	TRBJ1-2	TRBV7-9	TGTGCCAGCAGTTCGGGACACCAAAACTATGGCTACACCTTC	CASSSGHQNYGYTF
once	-	TRBJ2-7	TRBV7-6	TGTGCCAGCAGTTTAGGTGGGGGCCAGGTCGAGCAGTACTTC	CASSLGGGQVEQYF
-	-	TRBJ1-4	TRBV2	TGTGCCAGCAGTGAACGGGGGGCTGATGAAAAACTGTTTTTT	CASSERGADEKLFF
-	-	TRBJ2-6	TRBV29-1	TGCAGCGTGGAGGACGGCTCTGGGGCCAACGTCCTGACTTTC	CSVEDGSGANVLTF
-	-	TRBJ2-7	TRBV4-1	TGCGCCAGCAGCCAAGCCGAGAGCTACGAGCAGTACTTC	CASSQAESYEQYF
once	TRBD1	TRBJ1-2	TRBV7-3	TGTGCCAGCAGCCAAACAGGGGGCGCGGGCTACACCTTC	CASSQTGGAGYTF
-	TRBD1	TRBJ1-4	TRBV9	TGTGCCAGCAGGGGACAGGGTGGGGAAAAACTGTTTTTT	CASRGQGGEKLFF
-	-	TRBJ2-2	TRBV9	TGTGCCAGCAGCGTAGGGCAGAACACCGGGGAGCTGTTTTTT	CASSVGQNTGELFF
-	-	TRBJ1-1	TRBV5-5	TGTGCCAGCACCTTGGAAGGGAACACTGAAGCTTTCTTT	CASTLEGNTEAFF
-	-	TRBJ2-5	TRBV14	TGTGCCAGCAGCCAGGAGCTCCCAGCCGGAGAGACCCAGTACTTC	CASSQELPAGETQYF
-	-	TRBJ2-5	TRBV7-9	TGTGCCAGCAGCTTAGATCGCCTAGCGTCTTACTTC	CASSLDRLASYF
-	TRBD2	TRBJ2-3	TRBV5-1	TGCGCCAGCAGCTTGGTTCTAGCGGGGGGCGAAGATACGCAGTATTTT	CASSLVLAGGEDTQYF
-	-	TRBJ2-3	TRBV6-1	TGTGCCAGCGGCAGCAACACAGATACGCAGTATTTT	CASGSNTDTQYF
-	-	TRBJ2-1	TRBV30	TGTGCCTGGAGTGGGGGGCGGGGAGACAATGAGCAGTTCTTC	CAWSGGRGDNEQFF
-	-	TRBJ2-7	TRBV5-6	TGTGCCAGCAGCTTGGTATTGGACTACGAGCAGTACTTC	CASSLVLDYEQYF
-	-	TRBJ2-1	TRBV2	TGTGCCAGCAGTCAAACTGAGTACAATGAGCAGTTCTTC	CASSQTEYNEQFF
-	-	TRBJ2-1	TRBV2	TGTGCCAGCAGTGAAGGGCGGGGTGAGCAGTTCTTC	CASSEGRGEQFF
-	TRBD1	TRBJ1-5	TRBV7-9	TGTGCCAGCAGCTGGACCCCGGGACAGGGGGCTTATGAGGATCAGCCCCAGCATTTT	CASSWTPGQGAYEDQPQHF
-	-	TRBJ2-5	TRBV6-5	TGTGCCAGCAACCACCCGGCTAGCGCCCAAGAGACCCAGTACTTC	CASNHPASAQETQYF
-	TRBD1	TRBJ2-7	TRBV4-1	TGCGCCAGCAGCCAACTACAGGGGTACTACGAGCAGTACTTC	CASSQLQGYYEQYF
-	TRBD2	TRBJ2-1	TRBV7-8	TGTGCCAGCAGCTTATTTACACTAGCGGGGGGCGATTCGTTCTTC	CASSLFTLAGGDSFF
-	-	TRBJ2-7	TRBV12-5	TGTGCTAGTGGTTTGCTTATCGCCGAGCAGTACTTC	CASGLLIAEQYF
few	-	TRBJ2-5	TRBV21-1	TGTGCCAGCAGCAAACAACCCGACAGGGATGGGAGGGAGACCCAGTACTTC	CASSKQPDRDGRETQYF